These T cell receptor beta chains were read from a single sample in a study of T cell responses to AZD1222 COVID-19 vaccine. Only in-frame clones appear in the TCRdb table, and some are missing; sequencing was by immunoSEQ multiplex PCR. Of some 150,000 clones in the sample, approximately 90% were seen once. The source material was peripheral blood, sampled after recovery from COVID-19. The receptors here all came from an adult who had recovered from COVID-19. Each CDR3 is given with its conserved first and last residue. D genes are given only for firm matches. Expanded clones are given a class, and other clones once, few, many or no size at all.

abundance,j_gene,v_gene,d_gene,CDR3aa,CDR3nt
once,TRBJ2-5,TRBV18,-,CASSPLMRKQETQYF,TGTGCCAGCTCACCACTGATGCGGAAACAAGAGACCCAGTACTTC
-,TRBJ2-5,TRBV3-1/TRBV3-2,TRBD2,CASSQGLAVRMTQYF,TGTGCCAGCAGCCAAGGGCTAGCGGTCCGGATGACCCAGTACTTC
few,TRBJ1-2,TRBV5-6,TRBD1,CASSFRGTETIYGYTF,TGTGCCAGCAGCTTCCGTGGGACAGAGACCATCTATGGCTACACCTTC
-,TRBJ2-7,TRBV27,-,CASSIGTHSYEQYF,TGTGCCAGCAGTATCGGGACTCACTCCTACGAGCAGTACTTC
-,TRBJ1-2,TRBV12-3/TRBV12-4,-,CASSLAQGTGYTF,TGTGCCAGCAGTTTGGCCCAGGGTACGGGCTACACCTTC
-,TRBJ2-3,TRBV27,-,CASSLGYGDTQYF,TGTGCCAGCAGTTTGGGATATGGTGATACGCAGTATTTT
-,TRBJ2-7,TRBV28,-,CASSFREVSYEQYF,TGTGCCAGCAGTTTTCGTGAGGTCTCCTACGAGCAGTACTTC
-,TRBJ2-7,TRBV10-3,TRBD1,CAISSGQGSYEQYF,TGTGCCATCAGCTCGGGACAGGGCTCCTACGAGCAGTACTTC
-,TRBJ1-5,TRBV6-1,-,CASSEVRGSNQPQHF,TGTGCCAGCAGTGAAGTACGCGGGAGCAATCAGCCCCAGCATTTT
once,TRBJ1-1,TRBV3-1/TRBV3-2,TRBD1,CASSPGGRTEAFF,TGTGCCAGCAGCCCAGGGGGGAGGACTGAAGCTTTCTTT
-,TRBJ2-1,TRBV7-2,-,CASSFTRNEQFF,TGTGCCAGCAGCTTCACACGGAATGAGCAGTTCTTC
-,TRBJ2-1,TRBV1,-,CTSSQAADGGKSSYNEQFF,TGCACCAGCAGCCAGGCCGCCGACGGGGGAAAGAGCTCCTACAATGAGCAGTTCTTC
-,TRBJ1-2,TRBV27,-,CASRGGDNYGYTF,TGTGCCAGCAGAGGGGGAGACAACTATGGCTACACCTTC
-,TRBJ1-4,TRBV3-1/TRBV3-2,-,CASSPEGAATNEKLFF,TGTGCCAGCAGCCCTGAGGGAGCTGCAACTAATGAAAAACTGTTTTTT
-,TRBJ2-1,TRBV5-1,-,CASSLEGPAYNEQFF,TGCGCCAGCAGCTTGGAGGGCCCGGCCTACAATGAGCAGTTCTTC
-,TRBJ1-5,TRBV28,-,CASSPGLGQPQHF,TGTGCCAGCAGTCCAGGGCTGGGACAGCCCCAGCATTTT
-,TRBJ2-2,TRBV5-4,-,CASSLLGPGELFF,TGTGCCAGCAGCTTGTTAGGGCCCGGGGAGCTGTTTTTT
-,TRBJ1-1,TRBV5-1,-,CASSWGRDNTEAFF,TGCGCCAGCAGCTGGGGCAGGGATAACACTGAAGCTTTCTTT
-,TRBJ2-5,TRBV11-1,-,CASRRDPAETQYF,TGTGCCAGCAGGAGGGACCCGGCAGAGACCCAGTACTTC
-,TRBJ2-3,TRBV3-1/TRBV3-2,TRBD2,CASSQASGSTDTQYF,TGTGCCAGCAGCCAAGCTAGCGGGAGTACAGATACGCAGTATTTT
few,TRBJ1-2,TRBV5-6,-,CASSLNGGGNYGYTF,TGTGCCAGCAGCTTGAACGGGGGTGGCAACTATGGCTACACCTTC
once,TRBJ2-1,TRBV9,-,CASSPRGDSLTHEQFF,TGTGCCAGCAGCCCCCGCGGGGACTCCCTCACGCATGAGCAGTTCTTC
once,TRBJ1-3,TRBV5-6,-,CASSPTPNSGNTIYF,TGTGCCAGCAGCCCAACACCGAACTCTGGAAACACCATATATTTT
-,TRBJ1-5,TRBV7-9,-,CASSLGGVGNQPQHF,TGTGCCAGCAGCTTAGGCGGTGTTGGCAATCAGCCCCAGCATTTT
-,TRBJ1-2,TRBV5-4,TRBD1,CASSPGTVMFGYTF,TGTGCCAGCAGCCCCGGGACAGTAATGTTTGGCTACACCTTC
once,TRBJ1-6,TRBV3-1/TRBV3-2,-,CASSVGRGHNSPLHF,TGTGCCAGCAGTGTCGGACGGGGGCATAATTCACCCCTCCACTTT
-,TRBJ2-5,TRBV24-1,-,CATSDRDRRETQYF,TGTGCCACCAGTGATAGGGACCGCCGTGAGACCCAGTACTTC
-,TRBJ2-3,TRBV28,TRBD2,CASSYGGALPDTQYF,TGTGCCAGCAGTTACGGGGGGGCCCTGCCAGATACGCAGTATTTT
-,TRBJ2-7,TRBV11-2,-,CASSLVDFYEQYF,TGTGCCAGCAGCTTAGTTGACTTCTACGAGCAGTACTTC
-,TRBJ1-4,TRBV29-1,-,CSVGGFQGLNEKLFF,TGCAGCGTTGGTGGATTCCAGGGCCTTAATGAAAAACTGTTTTTT
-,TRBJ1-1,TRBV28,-,CASSLKKRNTEAFF,TGTGCCAGCAGTTTAAAAAAGAGGAACACTGAAGCTTTCTTT
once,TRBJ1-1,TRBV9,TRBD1,CASSPRTGDTEAFF,TGTGCCAGCAGCCCCCGGACAGGGGACACTGAAGCTTTCTTT
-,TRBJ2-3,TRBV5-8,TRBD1,CASESGTGVSDTQYF,TGTGCCAGCGAATCCGGGACAGGGGTTTCAGATACGCAGTATTTT
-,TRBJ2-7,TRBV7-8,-,CASTPGANGYEQYF,TGTGCCAGCACCCCCGGCGCGAATGGATACGAGCAGTACTTC
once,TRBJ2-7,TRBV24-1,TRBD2,CATFRRGCEQYF,TGTGCCACCTTCAGGCGGGGGTGCGAGCAGTACTTC
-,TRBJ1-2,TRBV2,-,CASTGGYYGYTF,TGTGCCAGCACGGGGGGCTACTATGGCTACACCTTC